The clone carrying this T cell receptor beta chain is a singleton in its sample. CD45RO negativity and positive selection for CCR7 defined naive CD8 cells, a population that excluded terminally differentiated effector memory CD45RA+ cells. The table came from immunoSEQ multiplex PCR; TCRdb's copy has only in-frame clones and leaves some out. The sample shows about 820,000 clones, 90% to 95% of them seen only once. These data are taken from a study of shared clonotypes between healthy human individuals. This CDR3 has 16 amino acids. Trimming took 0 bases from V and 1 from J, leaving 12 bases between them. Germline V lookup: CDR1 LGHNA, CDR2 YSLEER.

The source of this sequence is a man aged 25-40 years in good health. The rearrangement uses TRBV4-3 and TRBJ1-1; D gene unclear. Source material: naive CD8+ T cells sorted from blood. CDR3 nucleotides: TGCGCCAGCAGCCAAGAACTAGTCGGATGGAACACTGAAGCTTTCTTT. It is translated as CASSQELVGWNTEAFF.